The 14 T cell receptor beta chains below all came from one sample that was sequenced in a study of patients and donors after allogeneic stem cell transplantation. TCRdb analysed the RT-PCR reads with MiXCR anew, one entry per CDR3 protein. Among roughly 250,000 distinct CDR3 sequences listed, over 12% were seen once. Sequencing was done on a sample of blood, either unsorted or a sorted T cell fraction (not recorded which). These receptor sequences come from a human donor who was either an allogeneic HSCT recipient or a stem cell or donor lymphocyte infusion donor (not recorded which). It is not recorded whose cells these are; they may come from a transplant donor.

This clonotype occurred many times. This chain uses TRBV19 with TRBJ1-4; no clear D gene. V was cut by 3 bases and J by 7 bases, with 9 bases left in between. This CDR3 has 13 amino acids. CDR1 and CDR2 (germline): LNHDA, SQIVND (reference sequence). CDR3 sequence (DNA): TGTGCCAGTAGTATCCCCCTCGGTGAAAAACTGTTTTTT. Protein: CASSIPLGEKLFF. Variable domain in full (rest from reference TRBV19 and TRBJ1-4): DGGITQSPKYLFRKEGQNVTLSCEQNLNHDAMYWYRQDPGQGLRLIYYSQIVNDFQKGDIAEGYSVSREKKESFPLTVTSAQKNPTAFYLCASSIPLGEKLFFGSGTQLSVL.

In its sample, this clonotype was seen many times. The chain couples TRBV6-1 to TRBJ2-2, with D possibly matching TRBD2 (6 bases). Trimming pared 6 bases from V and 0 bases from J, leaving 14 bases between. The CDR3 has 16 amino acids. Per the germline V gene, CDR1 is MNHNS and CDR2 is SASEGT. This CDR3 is CASSRREPANTGELFF. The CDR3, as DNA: TGTGCCAGCAGCCGCCGGGAGCCGGCGAACACCGGGGAGCTGTTTTTT.

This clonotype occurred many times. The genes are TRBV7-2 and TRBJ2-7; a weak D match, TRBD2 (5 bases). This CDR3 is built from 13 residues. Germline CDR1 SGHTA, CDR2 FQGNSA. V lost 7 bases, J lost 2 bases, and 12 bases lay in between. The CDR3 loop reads CASNPGRTYEQYF. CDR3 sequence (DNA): TGTGCCAGCAACCCGGGAAGAACCTACGAGCAGTACTTC.

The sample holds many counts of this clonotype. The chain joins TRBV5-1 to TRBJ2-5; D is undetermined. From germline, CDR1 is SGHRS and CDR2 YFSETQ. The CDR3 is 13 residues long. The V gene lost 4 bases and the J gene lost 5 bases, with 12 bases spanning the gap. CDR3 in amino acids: CASSTDPWETQYF. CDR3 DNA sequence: TGCGCCAGCAGCACTGACCCATGGGAGACCCAGTACTTC.

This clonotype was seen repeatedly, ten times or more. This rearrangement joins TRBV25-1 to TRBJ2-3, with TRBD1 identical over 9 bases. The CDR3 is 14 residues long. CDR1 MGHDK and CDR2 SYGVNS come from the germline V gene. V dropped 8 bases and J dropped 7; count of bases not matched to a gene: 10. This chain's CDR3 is CASADRGAKYTQYF. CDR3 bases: TGTGCCAGCGCCGACAGGGGGGCCAAATATACGCAGTATTTT.

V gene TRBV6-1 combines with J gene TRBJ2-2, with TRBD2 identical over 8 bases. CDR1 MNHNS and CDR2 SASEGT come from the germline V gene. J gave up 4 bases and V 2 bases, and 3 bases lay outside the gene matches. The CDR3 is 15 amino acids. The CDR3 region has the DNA TGTGCCAGCAGTGAACTAGCGGGTACCACCGGGGAGCTGTTTTTT. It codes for CASSELAGTTGELFF.

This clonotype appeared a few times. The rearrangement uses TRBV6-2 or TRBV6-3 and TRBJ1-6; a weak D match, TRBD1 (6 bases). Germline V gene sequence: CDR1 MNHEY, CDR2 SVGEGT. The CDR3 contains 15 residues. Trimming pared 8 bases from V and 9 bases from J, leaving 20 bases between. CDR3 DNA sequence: TGTGCCAGCGCCACCGGCCCAGGGGAAGGTTCACCCCTCCACTTT. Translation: CASATGPGEGSPLHF.

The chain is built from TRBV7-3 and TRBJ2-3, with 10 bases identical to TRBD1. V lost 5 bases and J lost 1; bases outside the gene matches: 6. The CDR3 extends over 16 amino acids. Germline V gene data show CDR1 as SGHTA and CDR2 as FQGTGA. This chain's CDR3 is CASSPTGGAGTDTQYF. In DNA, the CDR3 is TGTGCCAGCAGCCCGACAGGGGGCGCCGGCACAGATACGCAGTATTTT.

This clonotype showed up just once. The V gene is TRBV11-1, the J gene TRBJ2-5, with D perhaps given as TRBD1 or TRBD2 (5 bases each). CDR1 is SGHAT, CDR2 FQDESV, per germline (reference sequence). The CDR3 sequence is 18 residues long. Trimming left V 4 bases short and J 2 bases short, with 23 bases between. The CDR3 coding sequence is TGTGCCAGCAGCTCCGGCCCGGGACCCCACTATCCTCAAGAGACCCAGTACTTC. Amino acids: CASSSGPGPHYPQETQYF.

The CDR3 DNA sequence: TGCAGCGTTAGAAAGGGGGAGACCCAGTACTTC. Translating it yields CSVRKGETQYF. The chain joins TRBV29-1 to TRBJ2-5, with TRBD1 as a possible D gene (5 bases). V lost 5 bases and J lost 5, with 9 bases in between. Germline values: CDR1 SQVTM, CDR2 ANQGSEA. This CDR3 is built from 11 residues.

CDR3 residues: CASSLQQGINSPLHF. CDR3 DNA: TGTGCCAGCAGCTTACAGCAGGGGATTAATTCACCCCTCCACTTT. The chain employs TRBV7-2 and TRBJ1-6; possible D gene TRBD1, 6 bases. CDR1 is SGHTA and CDR2 is FQGNSA in the germline V gene. CDR3 length: 15 residues. V lost 2 bases and J 6 bases, leaving 11 bases between the germline ends.

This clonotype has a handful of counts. In nucleotides, the CDR3 is TGTGCCAGCAGTTACTCTGGGACGGGGTTGGGCACCTTC. It yields the protein CASSYSGTGLGTF. The chain recombines TRBV6-5 with TRBJ1-2, with D perhaps TRBD1 (5 bases). V was shortened by 0 bases and J by 13 bases, with 15 bases between the two germline ends. There are 13 residues in the CDR3. The germline gives CDR1 MNHEY, CDR2 SVGAGI.

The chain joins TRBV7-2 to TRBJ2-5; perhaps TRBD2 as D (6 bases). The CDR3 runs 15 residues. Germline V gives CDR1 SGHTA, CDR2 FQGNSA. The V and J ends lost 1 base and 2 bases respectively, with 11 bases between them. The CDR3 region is CASSLGGVGQETQYF. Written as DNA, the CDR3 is TGTGCCAGCAGCTTAGGCGGGGTCGGGCAAGAGACCCAGTACTTC.

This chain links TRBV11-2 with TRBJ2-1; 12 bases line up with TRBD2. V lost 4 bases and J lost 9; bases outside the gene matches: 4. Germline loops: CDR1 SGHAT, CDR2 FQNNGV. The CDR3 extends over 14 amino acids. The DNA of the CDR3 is TGTGCCAGCAGCTCCCGACTAGCGGGGGTTGAGCAGTTCTTC. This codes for CASSSRLAGVEQFF. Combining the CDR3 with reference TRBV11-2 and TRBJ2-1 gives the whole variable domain EAGVAQSPRYKIIEKRQSVAFWCNPISGHATLYWYQQILGQGPKLLIQFQNNGVVDDSQLPKDRFSAERLKGVDSTLKIQPAKLEDSAVYLCASSSRLAGVEQFFGPGTRLTVL.